This T cell receptor (beta chain) appears in the sequencing data of a study of blood T cell repertoires in COVID-19. Study at large: Collection of acute and convalescent COVID-19 samples took place in the United States, Italy and Spain. The cDNA or gDNA used as material had been derived from T cells, B-cell-depleted T cells, or PBMCs.

V gave up 6 bases and J gave up 5 bases, with 19 bases separating them. Per germline, CDR1 SNHLY and CDR2 FYNNEI. The CDR3 consists of 16 residues. Original methodology: Reference gene primer amplification yielded estimated nucleated cell counts. Profiled with immunoSEQ multiplex PCR; TCRdb holds only in-frame clones, not every one. That table is the source of V, J and clone size, and D and trimming were worked out from the DNA. Found here are about 74,000 clones, about 91% of them singletons; the top ten hold approximately 4.4%. This clone was counted only a few times. At the DNA level, this CDR3 is encoded by other sequences in the same sample as well.

The chain has TRBV2 and TRBJ2-2, with a tentative D call TRBD2 (8 bases). The sequence was collected from a woman over 75 with acute or convalescent COVID-19. The sample comprised peripheral blood. The DNA of the CDR3 is TGTGCCAGCAGCGGGAGGGGGCGGGGTCGGACCGGGGAGCTGTTTTTT. It codes for CASSGRGRGRTGELFF.